The source of this T cell receptor beta chain is a study of CD8+CD57+ T cells in acquired aplastic anemia (dated by TCRdb to the late 2010s). For context, the study as a whole: On average, sorted CD4+ and CD8+ cells yielded 3.2 ug of extracted DNA, with a range of about 0.19 to 30 ug. CD8+CD57+ expansion was defined as a frequency above the mean frequency observed in healthy subjects. General findings and caveats noted by the study authors: Fewer than 30 CD8+ CDR3 sequences were found in both patients and controls but appeared to be highly expressed in patients and within the immunodominant clones of the patients. Patients and healthy controls showed no significant difference in CD8+ Simpson's diversity (P=0.060).

CDR1 and CDR2 were assigned from the germline V gene (reference sequence) as LNHDA and SQIVND. V ends up 5 bases short and J 3 bases short, with an unmatched junction base count of 5. Its CDR3 holds 15 amino acids, cysteine through phenylalanine. Here the CDR3 DNA is all that survives: 45 bases in frame from base 1. Patients chosen for sequencing had shown expansion of CD8+CD57+ cells by flow cytometry. Severe acquired aplastic anemia was diagnosed in all patients according to International Study of Aplastic Anemia and Agranulocytosis and Camitta criteria. At the time blood was sampled, none of the patients had received any therapy. In this study, sorted CD4+ and CD8+ T cells from the blood of healthy subjects and of severe aplastic anemia patients had their TCR repertoires deep-sequenced. Patients were enrolled under clinicaltrials.gov protocols 00001620, 01623167, 00001397, 00071045, 00081523 and 00961064 in the USA. Ficoll-Paque density gradient centrifugation was used to isolate peripheral blood mononuclear cells. Before DNA extraction, CD4+ and CD8+ T cells were sorted with FACS or magnetic beads.

At least ten counts were recorded for this clonotype. The target of this receptor is not known. No much larger clone exists at a distance of one base, and base qualities are not known. TCR beta VDJ combination and CDR3 sequence profiling used genomic DNA as the template. TCR repertoire sequencing was run on an Illumina HiSeq 2000. Turning to the authors' computational methods: TRBV/TRBJ rearrangement plots, CDR3 size and DJ length profiles, and Simpson's diversity index were used to evaluate the repertoires. The most abundant DNA sequence in the deep sequencing data was defined as the immunodominant clone. CDR3 amino acid sequences were screened for sharing across subjects and compared with published repertoires and the VDJdb database. In TCRdb, the public reads were trimmed at Q25 with fastp and aligned with MiXCR, with productive beta chains retained. Identical CDR3 protein sequences are pooled into one entry, listed with their most common genes and DNA. The V and J calls reflect TCRdb's pipeline rather than the authors' work. The sample table lists around 160,000 distinct CDR3 sequences, less than 60% of them with a count of one. The top ten constitute approximately 3% of the sample.

Sequencing was carried out using sorted CD4+, CD8+, or CD8+CD57+ T cells (not recorded which) from PBMCs. The V gene is TRBV19 and the J gene is TRBJ2-1; TRBD1 fits 9 bases in the junction. The receptor was isolated from a human donor with aplastic anemia. The CDR3 here reads CASSFPGQGYNEQFF. In nucleotide form, the sequence is TGTGCCAGTAGTTTCCCGGGACAGGGCTACAATGAGCAGTTCTTC.